What follows are 28 T cell receptor beta chains derived from one specimen sequenced in a study of blood T cell repertoires in COVID-19. Assay: immunoSEQ multiplex PCR; the TCRdb copy retains only in-frame clones and omits some. In the table there are about 380,000 clones, more than 75% of which are singletons. The sample consisted of PBMCs or T cells enriched from blood (not recorded which). Receptor source: a woman between 18 and 29 years old who had recovered from COVID-19.

The chain combines TRBV6-5 with TRBJ1-4; D is unclear. The CDR3 has 15 amino acids. The germline gives CDR1 MNHEY, CDR2 SVGAGI. The V end was cut by 6 bases, the J end by 7 bases, with 18 bases between. The CDR3 reads CASSLSDRGSEKLFF. The CDR3 DNA reads as TGTGCCAGCAGCCTATCCGACCGCGGTTCTGAAAAACTGTTTTTT.

This chain connects TRBV11-1 to TRBJ2-3; D remains unclear. V was shortened by 0 bases and J by 2 bases, with 9 bases between the two germline ends. The germline V gene has CDR1 SGHAT and CDR2 FQDESV (reference sequence). This CDR3 comprises 15 residues. The CDR3 bases are TGTGCCAGCAGCTTAGCGGTGGAGCCCACAGATACGCAGTATTTT. Encoded protein: CASSLAVEPTDTQYF.

The chain joins TRBV3-1 (or the pseudogene TRBV3-2) to TRBJ2-4; possible D gene TRBD1, 6 bases. From germline, CDR1 is LGHDT and CDR2 YNNKEL (reference sequence). CDR3 length equals 15 residues. V lost 4 bases and J lost 1, with 11 bases in between. The CDR3 is CASSPQGWAKNIQYF. The CDR3 DNA follows: TGTGCCAGCAGCCCACAGGGTTGGGCCAAAAACATTCAGTACTTC.

The CDR3 is CASRPPGGGGEGTGELFF. The CDR3 coding sequence is TGTGCCAGCAGACCCCCTGGGGGGGGCGGAGAAGGCACCGGGGAGCTGTTTTTT. The chain recombines TRBV28 with TRBJ2-2; TRBD2 is a possible D gene (7 bases). Germline values: CDR1 MDHEN, CDR2 SYDVKM. V lost 6 bases to trimming and J lost 4 bases, with 24 bases between them. This CDR3 is built from 18 residues.

V usage is TRBV28 and J usage is TRBJ2-3, with TRBD2 matching 8 bases. CDR3 length: 15 residues. V gave up 6 bases and J gave up 2 bases; unmatched junction bases: 7. Germline V gene data show CDR1 as MDHEN and CDR2 as SYDVKM. The DNA of the CDR3 is TGTGCCAGCAGATCCGGGGGGGCCAACACAGATACGCAGTATTTT. The encoded protein is CASRSGGANTDTQYF.

The rearrangement uses TRBV28 and TRBJ2-3; TRBD1 is a possible D gene (6 bases). Germline CDR1 reads MDHEN; CDR2 reads SYDVKM. This CDR3 is 14 amino acids long. The V and J ends lost 3 bases and 4 bases respectively, with 11 bases between them. In DNA, the CDR3 is TGTGCCAGCAGTTTCACCACAGGGCCAGATACGCAGTATTTT. Its translation: CASSFTTGPDTQYF.

This clone came up many times. The chain links TRBV19 to TRBJ2-7, with TRBD1 matching over 7 bases. Germline values: CDR1 LNHDA, CDR2 SQIVND (reference sequence). With 4 bases clipped from V and 0 bases from J, the junction kept 3 bases outside the gene matches. This CDR3 is built from 14 residues. The CDR3 reads CASSSPGGSYEQYF. CDR3 DNA sequence: TGTGCCAGTAGTAGCCCAGGGGGCTCCTACGAGCAGTACTTC.

This clone was picked up one time. The chain links TRBV18 to TRBJ2-3; 7 positions match TRBD2. CDR1 and CDR2 (germline): KGHSH, LQKENI. CDR3 length: 14 residues. After removal of 3 bases from V and 5 bases from J, the junction contained 5 bases not matched to a gene. This chain's CDR3 is CASSPAGVLDTQYF. The CDR3 coding sequence is TGTGCCAGCTCACCGGCGGGGGTGCTAGATACGCAGTATTTT.

This clone was found a few times. This sequence joins TRBV3-1 (or the pseudogene TRBV3-2) and TRBJ2-2; 8 bases match TRBD1. Looked up from germline, CDR1 is LGHDT and CDR2 is YNNKEL (reference sequence). Germline trimming cut 0 bases from V and 1 base from J; bases unmatched to any gene: 1. The CDR3 is 16 residues long. This CDR3 is CASSQDTGGNTGELFF. The CDR3 bases are TGTGCCAGCAGCCAAGATACAGGGGGGAACACCGGGGAGCTGTTTTTT.

The V and J genes are TRBV12-3 or TRBV12-4 and TRBJ2-7, with a tentative D call TRBD2 (5 bases). CDR3 length: 12 residues. V shed 5 bases and J shed 4 bases, with 9 bases lying between them. As DNA, the CDR3 is TGTGCCAGCAGTCAACGGGGTTACGAGCAGTACTTC. It yields the protein CASSQRGYEQYF.

In this sample, this clone turned up once. The chain couples TRBV13 to TRBJ1-5; perhaps TRBD1 as D (6 bases). In germline, CDR1 is PRHDT, CDR2 FYEKMQ (reference sequence). The CDR3 is made up of 14 amino acids. V lost 5 bases and J lost 5, with 13 bases in between. The CDR3 DNA sequence: TGTGCCAGCAGCCAGGGGTTCTCCGATCAGCCCCAGCATTTT. Residues: CASSQGFSDQPQHF.

The chain combines TRBV20-1 with TRBJ2-1; the D gene is possibly TRBD2 (5 bases). V dropped 3 bases and J dropped 3 bases, with 15 bases sitting between them. CDR1 and CDR2 from the germline V gene are DFQATT and SNEGSKA (reference sequence). The CDR3 spans 15 residues. CDR3 residues: CSASIGNINYNEQFF. CDR3 in DNA: TGCAGTGCTAGTATCGGGAACATCAACTACAATGAGCAGTTCTTC.

The chain joins TRBV2 to TRBJ1-5, with D maybe TRBD1 (6 bases). Germline CDR1 reads SNHLY; CDR2 reads FYNNEI. This CDR3 is 16 amino acids long. Trimming pared 3 bases from V and 0 bases from J, leaving 12 bases between. The CDR3 nucleotides read TGTGCCAGCAGTGATCGGGCAGGGGTTAGCAATCAGCCCCAGCATTTT. This encodes CASSDRAGVSNQPQHF.

The V call is TRBV18, the J call TRBJ1-4; D not resolved. Germline CDR1 and CDR2: KGHSH and LQKENI. The CDR3 sequence is 15 residues long. V lost 3 bases to trimming and J lost 0 bases, with 8 bases between them. The DNA of the CDR3 is TGTGCCAGCTCACCGAGAGGTGCAACTAATGAAAAACTGTTTTTT. Protein product: CASSPRGATNEKLFF.

This clone was found once. The V gene is TRBV3-1 (or the pseudogene TRBV3-2), the J gene TRBJ1-2; TRBD1 is a possible D gene (6 bases). CDR3 length: 14 amino acids. Germline V gene data show CDR1 as LGHDT and CDR2 as YNNKEL (reference sequence). Trimming shortened V by 0 bases and J by 5 bases, and 10 bases separated the two germline ends. The CDR3 loop reads CASSQEWGLYGYTF. CDR3 DNA: TGTGCCAGCAGCCAAGAATGGGGGCTTTATGGCTACACCTTC.

The chain carries TRBV28 and TRBJ1-1; D gene uncertain. CDR3 length: 13 residues. Germline CDR1 and CDR2: MDHEN and SYDVKM. Trimming cost V 6 bases and J 0 bases, with 8 bases left between them. The CDR3: CASRSGLNTEAFF. The DNA of the CDR3 is TGTGCCAGCAGATCAGGATTGAACACTGAAGCTTTCTTT.

The V gene is TRBV7-9, the J gene TRBJ2-7; tentative D call: TRBD1 (6 bases). The V gene's germline CDR1 is SEHNR and CDR2 FQNEAQ (reference sequence). The CDR3 loop spans 13 amino acids. V lost 5 bases, J lost 5 bases, and 13 bases lay in between. CDR3 in amino acids: CASSGTGLDEQYF. CDR3 bases: TGTGCCAGCAGCGGAACAGGGTTAGACGAGCAGTACTTC.

The chain has TRBV10-3 and TRBJ1-5; TRBD1 might be the D (5 bases). V lost 6 bases and J 7 bases, leaving 19 bases between the germline ends. The CDR3 loop spans 15 amino acids. The germline V gene encodes CDR1 ENHRY and CDR2 SYGVKD. DNA for the CDR3: TGTGCCATCAGCGATACTCAGGGTCTTTGGCAGCCCCAGCATTTT. This gives the protein CAISDTQGLWQPQHF.

This clone occurred once. J is TRBJ2-3 and V is TRBV15; D gene ambiguous. In germline, CDR1 is LNHNV, CDR2 YYDKDF (reference sequence). Trimming cost V 1 base and J 2 bases, with 7 bases left between them. This CDR3 region has 14 residues. The CDR3 sequence is CATSRARYTDTQYF. CDR3 DNA: TGTGCCACCAGCAGAGCCAGGTACACAGATACGCAGTATTTT. The variable domain in full, completed from reference TRBV15 and TRBJ2-3, reads DAMVIQNPRYQVTQFGKPVTLSCSQTLNHNVMYWYQQKSSQAPKLLFHYYDKDFNNEADTPDNFQSRRPNTSFCFLDIRSPGLGDTAMYLCATSRARYTDTQYFGPGTRLTVL.

The V call is TRBV5-5, the J call TRBJ1-1; D is perhaps TRBD1 (6 bases). The germline CDR1 and CDR2 sequences are SGHKS and YYEKEE (reference sequence). V lost 2 bases, J lost 8 bases, and 19 bases lay in between. The CDR3 extends over 15 amino acids. In DNA, the CDR3 is TGTGCCAGCAGCTTCGTGAGTCCGGGGACACCGGAAGCTTTCTTT. Its translation is CASSFVSPGTPEAFF.

The chain recombines TRBV7-9 with TRBJ1-2; 12 bases align to TRBD1. The CDR3 contains 17 residues. Germline lookup yields CDR1 SEHNR and CDR2 FQNEAQ (reference sequence). Trimming cost V 1 base and J 6 bases; bases outside gene matches: 9. The chain's CDR3 is CASSLDAAGQGANGYTF. The CDR3 nucleotides are TGTGCCAGCAGCTTAGATGCTGCGGGACAGGGGGCTAATGGCTACACCTTC.

V is TRBV11-3 and J is TRBJ2-3, with D tentatively TRBD2 (6 bases). The CDR3 sequence is 13 residues long. The V gene's germline CDR1 is SGHNT and CDR2 YENEEA. Trimming left V 4 bases short and J 2 bases short, with 7 bases between. The CDR3 DNA reads as TGTGCCAGCAGCTGGGACTCCACAGATACGCAGTATTTT. This translates into CASSWDSTDTQYF. The full variable domain, with the rest looked up from reference TRBV11-3 and TRBJ2-3, is EAGVVQSPRYKIIEKKQPVAFWCNPISGHNTLYWYLQNLGQGPELLIRYENEEAVDDSQLPKDRFSAERLKGVDSTLKIQPAELGDSAVYLCASSWDSTDTQYFGPGTRLTVL.

V gene TRBV7-2 combines with J gene TRBJ1-5; 7 bases map to TRBD1. V trimming: 5 bases; J trimming: 6 bases; junction bases outside the gene matches: 10. CDR1 and CDR2 from the germline V gene are SGHTA and FQGNSA. The CDR3 has 15 amino acids. CDR3 amino acids: CASSQGVGTSQPQHF. CDR3 in DNA: TGTGCCAGCAGCCAGGGGGTAGGGACGAGTCAGCCCCAGCATTTT.

This chain joins TRBV6-5 and TRBJ1-2, with D hard to call. Trimming took 6 bases from V and 1 from J, leaving 6 bases between them. The germline V gene has CDR1 MNHEY and CDR2 SVGAGI. There are 12 residues in the CDR3. The CDR3 is CASRSNNYGYTF. Here the CDR3 DNA reads TGTGCCAGCAGGAGCAATAACTATGGCTACACCTTC.

The chain carries TRBV30 and TRBJ1-2; D gene uncertain. The V and J ends lost 5 bases and 8 bases respectively, with 12 bases between them. CDR1 GTSNPN and CDR2 SVGIG come from the germline V gene (reference sequence). The CDR3 sequence is 11 residues long. The CDR3 is CAWRLPLGYTF. As DNA, the CDR3 is TGTGCCTGGCGTCTCCCCCTAGGCTACACCTTC.

The chain joins TRBV9 to TRBJ2-3; 8 nucleotides match TRBD2. This CDR3 spans 17 amino acids. CDR1 is SGDLS and CDR2 is YYNGEE in the germline V gene. With V trimmed by 4 bases and J by 2 bases, 12 bases remained unmatched. DNA for the CDR3: TGTGCCAGCAGCTTCCCCGTAGCGGGACCCAACACAGATACGCAGTATTTT. It specifies CASSFPVAGPNTDTQYF.

The chain links TRBV19 to TRBJ1-4, with D possibly TRBD1 on 5 matching bases. CDR1 is LNHDA, CDR2 SQIVND, per germline (reference sequence). The CDR3 spans 15 residues. V lost 11 bases and J lost 3, with 19 bases in between. Written as DNA, the CDR3 is TGTGCCTGCACTGGGGGGGTATCGGCTAATGAAAAACTGTTTTTT. This codes for CACTGGVSANEKLFF. Based on the CDR3 plus reference TRBV19 and TRBJ1-4, the full variable domain is DGGITQSPKYLFRKEGQNVTLSCEQNLNHDAMYWYRQDPGQGLRLIYYSQIVNDFQKGDIAEGYSVSREKKESFPLTVTSAQKNPTAFYLCACTGGVSANEKLFFGSGTQLSVL.

This clone is a singleton in its sample. V gene TRBV28 combines with J gene TRBJ2-3, with a possible D match to TRBD2 (6 bases). V shed 4 bases and J shed 0 bases, with 17 bases lying between them. The CDR3 is 17 amino acids. Germline V gene lookup returns CDR1 MDHEN and CDR2 SYDVKM. This chain's CDR3 is CASSSLGRELSTDTQYF. The CDR3 nucleotides are TGTGCCAGCAGTTCCCTCGGTCGGGAGCTTAGCACAGATACGCAGTATTTT. Variable domain in full (rest from reference TRBV28 and TRBJ2-3): DVKVTQSSRYLVKRTGEKVFLECVQDMDHENMFWYRQDPGLGLRLIYFSYDVKMKEKGDIPEGYSVSREKKERFSLILESASTNQTSMYLCASSSLGRELSTDTQYFGPGTRLTVL.